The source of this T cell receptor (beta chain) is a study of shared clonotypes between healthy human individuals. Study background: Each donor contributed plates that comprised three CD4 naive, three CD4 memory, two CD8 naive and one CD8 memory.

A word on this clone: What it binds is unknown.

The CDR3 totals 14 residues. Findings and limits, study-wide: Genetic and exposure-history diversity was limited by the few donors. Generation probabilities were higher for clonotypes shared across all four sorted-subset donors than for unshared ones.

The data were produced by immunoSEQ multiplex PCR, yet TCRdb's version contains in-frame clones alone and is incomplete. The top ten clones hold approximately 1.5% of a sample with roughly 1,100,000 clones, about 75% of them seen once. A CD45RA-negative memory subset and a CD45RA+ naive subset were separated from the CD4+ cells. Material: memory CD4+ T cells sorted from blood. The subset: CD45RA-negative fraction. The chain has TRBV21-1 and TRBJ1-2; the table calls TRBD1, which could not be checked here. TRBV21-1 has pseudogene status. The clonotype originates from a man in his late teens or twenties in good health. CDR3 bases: TGTGCCAGCACCCATTTCGGCAGGGAAGAGGGCTACACCTTC. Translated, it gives CASTHFGREEGYTF.